The 21 T cell receptor beta chains in this list originate from one sample, sequenced in a study of T-cell reconstitution after alpha-beta-depleted transplantation in children (dated by TCRdb to about 2016). Library creation used PCR. The reads were generated on an Illumina HiSeq 2500. TCR library preparation used molecular barcoding, with unique molecular identifiers applied to normalize quantification of the TCRbeta repertoire. TCRdb took the public reads, trimmed them with fastp at Q25, ran MiXCR for clone calling and kept in-frame beta chains. Each entry merges the rows of one CDR3 protein and shows their most common DNA and genes. The sample data list approximately 510,000 distinct CDR3 sequences, and roughly 18% of these were observed just once. Approximately 3% of the sample comes from the top ten. The sequencing used PBMCs from the stem cell graft donor, collected from the stem cell graft. The receptors derive from a human donor who donated a stem cell graft to a child with acute lymphoblastic leukemia.

Here the CDR3 DNA reads TGTGCCAGCAGCGTAGTTGGGGGGAATTCACCCCTCCACTTT. Translation: CASSVVGGNSPLHF. The J gene is TRBJ1-6, the V gene TRBV9; weak D call: TRBD1 (5 bases). The CDR3 length is 14 residues. Germline V lookup: CDR1 SGDLS, CDR2 YYNGEE. The V gene lost 0 bases and the J gene lost 7 bases, with 8 bases spanning the gap.

V is TRBV20-1 and J is TRBJ2-7, with 9 bases that match TRBD1. The V and J ends lost 3 bases and 4 bases, in that order; junction bases with no gene match: 7. Germline V gene sequence: CDR1 DFQATT, CDR2 SNEGSKA (reference sequence). The CDR3 sequence is 14 residues long. DNA for the CDR3: TGCAGTGCTAGCGGGACAGGGACTTCTTACGAGCAGTACTTC. It encodes CSASGTGTSYEQYF.

This clonotype was detected a few times. The chain carries TRBV5-5 and TRBJ1-1; 7 bases match TRBD1. Germline CDR1 SGHKS, CDR2 YYEKEE (reference sequence). V lost 0 bases and J lost 1; bases outside the gene matches: 9. The CDR3 has 17 amino acids. CDR3 region: CASSLDGGDSWNTEAFF. The CDR3 DNA sequence: TGTGCCAGCAGCTTGGACGGTGGGGACAGCTGGAACACTGAAGCTTTCTTT.

This rearrangement joins TRBV12-3 or TRBV12-4 to TRBJ2-1, with TRBD2 matching over 7 bases. The CDR3 consists of 15 residues. V was pared by 6 bases and J by 2 bases, with 7 bases of the junction left unmatched. In DNA, the CDR3 is TGTGCCAGCAGGCACAATAGCGGGCCCTACAATGAGCAGTTCTTC. It yields the protein CASRHNSGPYNEQFF.

This chain uses TRBV24-1 with TRBJ2-3; D not resolved. The CDR3 sequence is 13 residues long. Germline lookup yields CDR1 KGHDR and CDR2 SFDVKD. The V and J ends lost 3 bases and 3 bases respectively, with 6 bases between them. The CDR3 DNA sequence: TGTGCCACCAGTGATGGGTTAACAGATACGCAGTATTTT. Translation: CATSDGLTDTQYF.

This clonotype was seen repeatedly, ten times or more. The chain uses TRBV12-3 or TRBV12-4 and TRBJ1-1; TRBD1 might be the D (5 bases). This CDR3 spans 11 amino acids. V lost 3 bases and J lost 6, with 5 bases in between. DNA for the CDR3: TGTGCCAGCAGTTTCAGGGCTGAAGCTTTCTTT. Its translation is CASSFRAEAFF.

The chain joins TRBV29-1 to TRBJ2-5; tentative D call: TRBD2 (5 bases). With 8 bases removed from V and 1 base from J, the gap between germline ends came to 14 bases. This CDR3 is 13 amino acids long. The germline CDR1 and CDR2 sequences are SQVTM and ANQGSEA. CDR3 in amino acids: CSSGRGSQETQYF. In nucleotides, the CDR3 is TGCAGCTCTGGACGGGGATCCCAAGAGACCCAGTACTTC.

The chain joins TRBV6-1 to TRBJ2-7; TRBD2 matches at 10 bases. Germline V lookup: CDR1 MNHNS, CDR2 SASEGT. The CDR3 extends over 15 amino acids. Trimming cost V 7 bases and J 7 bases; bases outside gene matches: 13. CDR3 DNA: TGTGCCAGCACTCGATCCCTAGCGGGAGTAAATGAGCAGTACTTC. Its protein is CASTRSLAGVNEQYF.

The rearrangement joins TRBV3-1 to TRBJ2-1; TRBD2 might be the D (6 bases). Deletions cut 8 bases from V and 4 bases from J, with 12 bases between. The CDR3 totals 13 residues. Germline loops: CDR1 LGHDT, CDR2 YNNKEL (reference sequence). The CDR3 region has the DNA TGTGCCAGCTGCGGGACTGGTTACAATGAGCAGTTCTTC. Protein sequence: CASCGTGYNEQFF.

The chain carries TRBV11-2 and TRBJ2-3, with D possibly matching TRBD2 (6 bases). V shed 2 bases and J shed 4 bases, with 31 bases lying between them. This CDR3 is 21 amino acids long. Germline lookup yields CDR1 SGHAT and CDR2 FQNNGV. DNA of the CDR3: TGTGCCAGCAGCTTATTGTTGGGGCTAGCGACACAGATACGTAAGGCAGATACGCAGTATTTT. Its protein product is CASSLLLGLATQIRKADTQYF.

The V call is TRBV29-1, the J call TRBJ2-7; D uncertain. This CDR3 has 16 residues. The germline CDR1 and CDR2 sequences are SQVTM and ANQGSEA. Trimming shortened V by 7 bases and J by 0 bases, and 22 bases separated the two germline ends. The CDR3 coding sequence is TGCAGCGCCCGAATTATCCAGGCGACGAGCTCCTACGAGCAGTACTTC. Protein sequence: CSARIIQATSSYEQYF.

This chain joins TRBV10-3 and TRBJ2-7; possible D gene TRBD2, 6 bases. Germline V gene data show CDR1 as ENHRY and CDR2 as SYGVKD. Between the trimmed V and J ends, which lost 4 bases and 0 bases, there was a span of 10 bases. The CDR3 has 14 residues. The CDR3 nucleotides are TGTGCCATCAGTGTCGGGAGCGGCTCCTACGAGCAGTACTTC. Its translation: CAISVGSGSYEQYF.

The chain joins TRBV6-1 to TRBJ2-7; 9 bases are a match to TRBD2. Germline-derived CDR1 and CDR2 are MNHNS and SASEGT. J gave up 5 bases and V 6 bases, and 14 bases lay outside the gene matches. This CDR3 region has 16 residues. CDR3 nucleotide sequence: TGTGCCAGCAGCTTCCGATATATAATAGCGGGAGACGAGCAGTACTTC. Translating it yields CASSFRYIIAGDEQYF.

Regarding this clonotype: An end of the junction differs from the germline gene, which may be a read error. The chain recombines TRBV6-2 or TRBV6-3 with TRBJ2-7; tentative D call: TRBD2 (6 bases). Germline V lookup: CDR1 MNHEY, CDR2 SVGEGT. This CDR3 has 11 amino acids. CDR3 sequence: CASSYSGLSSF. The CDR3, as DNA: TGTGCCAGCAGTTACTCGGGACTGTCTAGCTTC.

The CDR3 bases are TGTGCCAGCAGTTTAGGCCCCGGGACAGGGCTTCACACTGAAGCTTTCTTT. Protein: CASSLGPGTGLHTEAFF. The chain combines TRBV12-3 or TRBV12-4 with TRBJ1-1; the match to TRBD1 covers 9 bases. This CDR3 spans 17 amino acids. Unmatched junction bases numbered 9, after V lost 1 base and J lost 3 bases.

This clonotype was counted only a few times. The chain combines TRBV5-1 with TRBJ1-1, with 11 bases identical to TRBD1. There are 14 residues in the CDR3. The germline gives CDR1 SGHRS, CDR2 YFSETQ. The V and J ends lost 4 bases and 11 bases, in that order; junction bases with no gene match: 10. The CDR3 here is CASSGDRGSTRAFF. The CDR3, as DNA: TGCGCCAGCAGCGGGGACAGGGGGTCTACTCGCGCTTTCTTT.

The chain is built from TRBV19 and TRBJ2-7; D is unclear. The germline V gene encodes CDR1 LNHDA and CDR2 SQIVND (reference sequence). CDR3 length: 12 amino acids. The germline V and J ends were trimmed by 5 bases and 6 bases, with 11 bases remaining between them. Here the CDR3 reads CASSQPASEQYF. As DNA, the CDR3 is TGTGCCAGTAGTCAACCAGCCAGCGAGCAGTACTTC.

The chain carries TRBV18 and TRBJ2-7; D is tentatively TRBD1 or TRBD2 (5 bases each). V lost 6 bases and J lost 4, with 16 bases in between. The CDR3 totals 14 residues. CDR1 and CDR2 from the germline V gene are KGHSH and LQKENI. The CDR3 reads CASSAGTWEYEQYF. DNA of the CDR3: TGTGCCAGCTCGGCTGGGACCTGGGAGTACGAGCAGTACTTC.

The table lists this clonotype with a few counts. The chain joins TRBV5-1 to TRBJ2-7; TRBD2 matches 7 bases. The junction had 5 bases not matched to a gene; V was cut back by 0 bases and J by 5 bases. Germline-derived CDR1 and CDR2 are SGHRS and YFSETQ. The CDR3 contains 14 residues. CDR3 amino acids: CASSLVAGVDEQYF. The CDR3 DNA sequence: TGCGCCAGCAGCTTGGTTGCGGGAGTCGACGAGCAGTACTTC.

The chain uses TRBV7-8 and TRBJ2-7; TRBD2 aligns across 11 bases. Germline CDR1 reads SGHVS; CDR2 reads FQNEAQ. The length of the CDR3 is 17 residues. After removal of 4 bases from V and 0 bases from J, the junction contained 8 bases not matched to a gene. CDR3: CASSSRLAGSGSYEQYF. The CDR3 nucleotides are TGTGCCAGCAGCTCACGACTAGCGGGAAGCGGCTCCTACGAGCAGTACTTC.

This clonotype was counted many times. The genes are TRBV5-1 and TRBJ2-1; 12 bases align to TRBD2. CDR3 length: 16 amino acids. Germline V CDR1 and CDR2: SGHRS, YFSETQ. V lost 5 bases, J lost 0 bases, and 3 bases stayed unmatched. This CDR3 is CASSMTSGSSYNEQFF. The DNA of the CDR3 is TGCGCCAGCAGTATGACTAGCGGGAGCTCCTACAATGAGCAGTTCTTC. Looking up the rest from reference TRBV5-1 and TRBJ2-1 gives the full variable domain: KAGVTQTPRYLIKTRGQQVTLSCSPISGHRSVSWYQQTPGQGLQFLFEYFSETQRNKGNFPGRFSGRQFSNSRSEMNVSTLELGDSALYLCASSMTSGSSYNEQFFGPGTRLTVL.